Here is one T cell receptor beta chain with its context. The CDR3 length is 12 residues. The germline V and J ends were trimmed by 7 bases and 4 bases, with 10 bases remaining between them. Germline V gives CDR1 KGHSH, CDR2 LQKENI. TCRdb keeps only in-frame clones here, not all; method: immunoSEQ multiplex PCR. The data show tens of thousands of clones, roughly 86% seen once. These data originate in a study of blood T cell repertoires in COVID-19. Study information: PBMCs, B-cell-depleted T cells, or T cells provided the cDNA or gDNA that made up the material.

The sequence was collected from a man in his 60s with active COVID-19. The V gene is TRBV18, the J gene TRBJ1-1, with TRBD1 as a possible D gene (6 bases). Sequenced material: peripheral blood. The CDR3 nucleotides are TGTGCCAGCTTTCAGGGGAGCACTGAAGCTTTCTTT. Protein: CASFQGSTEAFF.